The 26 T cell receptor beta chains in this list originate from one sample, sequenced in a study of post-analysis software for immune sequencing data. Study-wide results and caveats: Patients showed TRBV5-6, TRBV5-1 and TRBV20-1 among a handful of TRBV segments more frequent than in controls.

cDNA libraries of TCR beta carried unique molecular identifiers. TCRdb re-analysed the PCR reads in MiXCR, keeping a single row per CDR3 protein. The table has 740,000 or so distinct CDR3 sequences, roughly 50% seen once. No antigen has been assigned to these receptors. Sequencing was performed on blood. These receptors came from a girl aged 10 to 17 with multiple sclerosis.

This sequence joins TRBV5-5 and TRBJ2-4; TRBD2 might be the D (5 bases). The J call is doubtful: the DNA matches TRBJ2-7 better. CDR3 length equals 13 residues. CDR1 is SGHKS, CDR2 YYEKEE, per germline (reference sequence). In DNA form, the CDR3 reads TGTGCCAGCAGCTTTGCCAGCGGCTACGAGCAGTACTTC. Its protein product is CASSFASGYEQYF.

The rearrangement joins TRBV11-1 to TRBJ1-5; a possible D gene is TRBD1 (5 bases). CDR3 length: 16 amino acids. The ends were cut back, 5 bases at V and 1 base at J, with 15 bases in the middle. Germline-derived CDR1 and CDR2 are SGHAT and FQDESV (reference sequence). The CDR3 protein is CASSDSRGPSNQPQHF. Here the CDR3 DNA reads TGTGCCAGCAGCGATAGCCGGGGACCAAGCAATCAGCCCCAGCATTTT.

DNA for the CDR3: TGTGCCAGTAGTATAGATCAGGCTAGCGCCTACACAGATACGCAGTATTTT. Its protein product is CASSIDQASAYTDTQYF. The chain employs TRBV19 and TRBJ2-3, with D maybe TRBD2 (6 bases). Per germline, CDR1 LNHDA and CDR2 SQIVND (reference sequence). CDR3 size: 17 residues. Deletions cut 0 bases from V and 2 bases from J, with 15 bases between.

This clonotype has only a few counts. V is TRBV5-1 and J is TRBJ2-5; D is unclear. V was clipped by 2 bases and J by 3 bases, with 8 bases between them. CDR1 is SGHRS, CDR2 YFSETQ, per germline. The CDR3 extends over 13 amino acids. The CDR3 DNA follows: TGCGCCAGCAGCTTAGGAGAGAAAGAGACCCAGTACTTC. This translates into CASSLGEKETQYF.

The rearrangement links TRBV29-1 to TRBJ2-1; 8 positions agree with TRBD2. V lost 6 bases to trimming and J lost 1 base; unmatched junction nucleotides: 8. CDR1 and CDR2 from the germline V gene are SQVTM and ANQGSEA. This CDR3 is built from 15 residues. CDR3 sequence: CSVANRGGSYNEQFF. CDR3 sequence (DNA): TGCAGCGTCGCGAACCGGGGGGGATCCTACAATGAGCAGTTCTTC.

The genes are TRBV6-1 and TRBJ2-7, with D perhaps matching TRBD2 (5 bases). The CDR3 is made up of 15 amino acids. V lost 4 bases to trimming and J lost 3 bases, with 16 bases between them. The germline V gene has CDR1 MNHNS and CDR2 SASEGT. CDR3 sequence: CASSGSTSPSYEQYF. The CDR3 DNA follows: TGTGCCAGCAGTGGGTCAACTAGTCCCAGCTACGAGCAGTACTTC.

The sample holds one count of this clonotype. The chain is built from TRBV4-2 and TRBJ2-7; 8 bases are shared with TRBD2. The J call may be incorrect, as the DNA end agrees better with TRBJ2-5. Germline V CDR1 and CDR2: LGHNA, YNFKEQ. CDR3 size: 16 residues. Here the CDR3 DNA reads TGTGCCAGCAGCCTCAACCCCGCGGGGGGTGTTGAGACCCAGTACTTC. Translation: CASSLNPAGGVETQYF.

The chain has TRBV20-1 and TRBJ2-1, with D perhaps matching TRBD1 or TRBD2 (5 bases each). The CDR3 runs to 12 residues. The ends were cut back, 4 bases at V and 8 bases at J, with 12 bases in the middle. CDR1 is DFQATT, CDR2 SNEGSKA, per germline (reference sequence). The CDR3 coding sequence is TGCAGTGCTACTTCGGGACGCGATGAGCAGTTCTTC. This gives the protein CSATSGRDEQFF.

The chain combines TRBV4-2 with TRBJ1-1; D is possibly TRBD1 (5 bases). This CDR3 is 18 amino acids long. Germline-derived CDR1 and CDR2 are LGHNA and YNFKEQ. V lost 0 bases to trimming and J lost 0 bases, with 17 bases between them. CDR3 DNA sequence: TGTGCCAGCAGCCAAGATCTAAGGGCAGGGCAGCTGAACACTGAAGCTTTCTTT. It is translated as CASSQDLRAGQLNTEAFF.

This clonotype was seen a handful of times. This rearrangement joins TRBV6-5 to TRBJ2-4, with D perhaps being TRBD1 or TRBD2 (5 bases each). Near its end, the DNA agrees better with TRBJ2-7, so the J call may be wrong. CDR1 and CDR2 from the germline V gene are MNHEY and SVGAGI. The CDR3 is made up of 14 amino acids. This CDR3 is CASTAVGRPLEQYF. The CDR3 coding sequence is TGTGCCAGCACCGCCGTGGGACGGCCGCTCGAGCAGTACTTC.

V is TRBV7-2 and J is TRBJ2-7, with D perhaps given as TRBD1 or TRBD2 (7 bases each). The CDR3 length is 14 residues. Trimming took off 8 bases at V and 0 bases at J, with 14 bases between the two ends. The germline V gene encodes CDR1 SGHTA and CDR2 FQGNSA. This chain's CDR3 is CASQGGAFSYEQYF. CDR3 coding DNA: TGTGCCAGCCAGGGGGGGGCCTTCTCCTACGAGCAGTACTTC. Full variable domain (outside the CDR3, taken from reference TRBV7-2 and TRBJ2-7): GAGVSQSPSNKVTEKGKDVELRCDPISGHTALYWYRQSLGQGLEFLIYFQGNSAPDKSGLPSDRFSAERTGGSVSTLTIQRTQQEDSAVYLCASQGGAFSYEQYFGPGTRLTVT.

This chain joins TRBV4-2 and TRBJ2-4; 7 bases are a match to TRBD2. V shed 3 bases and J 4 bases; nucleotides not matched to a gene: 9. There are 16 residues in the CDR3. Germline assignment: CDR1 LGHNA and CDR2 YNFKEQ. In DNA form, the CDR3 reads TGTGCCAGCAGCCAGGCCTTCGATAGCGGGAAAAACATTCAGTACTTC. Encoded protein: CASSQAFDSGKNIQYF.

The chain is built from TRBV28 and TRBJ2-7, with 9 nucleotides matching TRBD2. Losses at the gene ends were 5 bases for V and 3 bases for J; bases not matched to a gene: 8. The germline V gene has CDR1 MDHEN and CDR2 SYDVKM. This CDR3 is 15 amino acids long. CDR3 coding DNA: TGTGCCAGCAGTATACTTAGCGGGGGTAGCTACGAGCAGTACTTC. The encoded protein is CASSILSGGSYEQYF. Variable domain in full (rest from reference TRBV28 and TRBJ2-7): DVKVTQSSRYLVKRTGEKVFLECVQDMDHENMFWYRQDPGLGLRLIYFSYDVKMKEKGDIPEGYSVSREKKERFSLILESASTNQTSMYLCASSILSGGSYEQYFGPGTRLTVT.

This rearrangement joins TRBV29-1 to TRBJ2-3; D is possibly TRBD1 (6 bases). Germline CDR1 is SQVTM and CDR2 is ANQGSEA. CDR3 length: 12 amino acids. The germline V and J ends were trimmed by 6 bases and 4 bases, with 11 bases remaining between them. The CDR3 here is CSVSQGSDTQYF. In DNA, the CDR3 is TGCAGCGTGTCGCAGGGGTCAGATACGCAGTATTTT.

This chain uses TRBV29-1 with TRBJ2-3; D is perhaps TRBD2 (5 bases). From germline, CDR1 is SQVTM and CDR2 ANQGSEA. This CDR3 comprises 13 residues. The V end was cut by 2 bases, the J end by 4 bases, with 10 bases between. As DNA, the CDR3 is TGCAGCGTTGAATTTCAAGCGGCAGATACGCAGTATTTT. Protein: CSVEFQAADTQYF.

The chain recombines TRBV4-1 with TRBJ1-1, with a possible D match to TRBD1 (5 bases). The germline V and J ends were trimmed by 2 bases and 5 bases, with 21 bases remaining between them. CDR1 and CDR2 (germline): MGHRA, YSYEKL. The CDR3 consists of 17 residues. The CDR3 region has the DNA TGCGCCAGCAGCCAAACCCCTAGGGGTCAGGGAGGAACTGAAGCTTTCTTT. It translates to CASSQTPRGQGGTEAFF.

The rearrangement uses TRBV29-1 and TRBJ2-7; possibly TRBD2 for D (5 bases). There are 14 residues in the CDR3. V gave up 5 bases and J gave up 1 base, with 15 bases separating them. CDR1 SQVTM and CDR2 ANQGSEA come from the germline V gene. Written as DNA, the CDR3 is TGCAGCGTTCACCCCGGGATCGGGTCCTACGAGCAGTACTTC. Translating it yields CSVHPGIGSYEQYF.

The chain couples TRBV20-1 to TRBJ1-1; D gene uncertain. The length of the CDR3 is 16 residues. The V end lost 2 bases, the J end lost 3 bases, and 19 bases lay between the germline ends. Looked up from germline, CDR1 is DFQATT and CDR2 is SNEGSKA (reference sequence). CDR3 DNA: TGCAGTGCTAGACCTCCGGGTCGAGCTATTTACACTGAAGCTTTCTTT. It yields the protein CSARPPGRAIYTEAFF.

The chain uses TRBV6-2 or TRBV6-3 and TRBJ2-7, with no clear D. This CDR3 has 14 residues. The V end lost 2 bases, the J end lost 1 base, and 9 bases lay between the germline ends. Germline CDR1 and CDR2: MNHEY and SVGEGT. The CDR3 spells CASSYGARSYEQYF. Here the CDR3 DNA reads TGTGCCAGCAGTTACGGAGCCAGGTCCTACGAGCAGTACTTC.

This clonotype was recorded a few times. The chain couples TRBV6-1 to TRBJ2-7, with 8 bases that match TRBD2. Germline V CDR1 and CDR2: MNHNS, SASEGT. Germline trimming cut 8 bases from V and 1 base from J; bases unmatched to any gene: 19. CDR3 length: 18 amino acids. The DNA for the CDR3 is TGTGCCAGCGCTAATCCTAGCGGGTCTCCCCGGGGGTCCTACGAGCAGTACTTC. Amino acid sequence: CASANPSGSPRGSYEQYF.

The rearrangement joins TRBV6-5 to TRBJ1-1; possibly TRBD1 for D (5 bases). Germline V CDR1 and CDR2: MNHEY, SVGAGI. This CDR3 comprises 15 residues. Trimming pared 5 bases from V and 1 base from J, leaving 14 bases between. CDR3 DNA sequence: TGTGCCAGCAGTCGCGGTGGGCAGGGGAACACTGAAGCTTTCTTT. As protein: CASSRGGQGNTEAFF.

The chain is built from TRBV20-1 and TRBJ2-4, with D tentatively TRBD2 (5 bases). The DNA end lines up better with TRBJ2-7; the J call may be wrong. Germline V lookup: CDR1 DFQATT, CDR2 SNEGSKA (reference sequence). This CDR3 has 13 residues. The CDR3 DNA sequence: TGCAGTGCTAGAAACGGGATGGCCTACGAGCAGTACTTC. This translates into CSARNGMAYEQYF.

The gene calls are TRBV6-1 and TRBJ2-1; the match to TRBD1 covers 8 bases. With V trimmed by 7 bases and J by 2 bases, 16 bases remained unmatched. The CDR3 is made up of 18 amino acids. CDR1 MNHNS and CDR2 SASEGT come from the germline V gene. The CDR3, as DNA: TGTGCCAGCACCACATTGGGCAGGGGGCTTTGGGCCTACAATGAGCAGTTCTTC. Its protein product is CASTTLGRGLWAYNEQFF.

V gene TRBV29-1 combines with J gene TRBJ2-3; tentatively, D is TRBD1 (5 bases). Trimming stripped 6 bases from V and 1 base from J, with 14 bases between. Looked up from germline, CDR1 is SQVTM and CDR2 is ANQGSEA. The CDR3 covers 14 residues. As DNA, the CDR3 is TGCAGCGTCCAGGGTAGGACGGGCACAGATACGCAGTATTTT. Its protein is CSVQGRTGTDTQYF.

This chain joins TRBV10-2 and TRBJ2-3, with D possibly matching TRBD2 (5 bases). This CDR3 comprises 17 residues. Germline assignment: CDR1 WSHSY and CDR2 SAAADI. Trimming left V 3 bases short and J 0 bases short, with 16 bases between. CDR3 sequence: CASSERLATTSTDTQYF. CDR3 DNA: TGCGCCAGCAGTGAAAGGTTAGCGACCACTAGCACAGATACGCAGTATTTT.

Comment on this clonotype: Germline is not matched at one junction end, which may reflect a read error. The chain links TRBV4-1 to TRBJ2-7; D is unclear. This CDR3 spans 13 amino acids. Germline V gives CDR1 MGHRA, CDR2 YSYEKL. CDR3: CASNQLYSYEQYF. CDR3 DNA: TGCGCCAGCAACCAACTCTACTCCTACGAGCAGTACTTC.